Listed below are T cell receptor beta chains from one sample, sequenced in a study of blood T cell repertoires in COVID-19. Sequenced by immunoSEQ multiplex PCR; TCRdb stores in-frame clones only, minus some. The sample records under 40,000 clones, 87% being singletons. The sample was peripheral blood. The receptors stem from a man in his sixties with active COVID-19. CDR3s include the opening cysteine and the closing phenylalanine or tryptophan. D genes are given only for firm matches. Only part of the rows carry a size: once, few, many, or a class if the clone is expanded.

abundance: .
j_gene: TRBJ2-1
len: 15
d_gene: TRBD2
v_gene: TRBV6-5
CDR3aa: CASSWTSGRSNEQFF
CDR3nt: TGTGCCAGCAGTTGGACTAGCGGGAGAAGCAATGAGCAGTTCTTC

abundance: .
j_gene: TRBJ1-2
len: 14
d_gene: TRBD1
v_gene: TRBV7-9
CDR3aa: CASSLTGQNYGYTF
CDR3nt: TGTGCCAGCAGCTTAACGGGACAGAACTATGGCTACACCTTC

abundance: .
j_gene: TRBJ2-1
len: 16
d_gene: TRBD2
v_gene: TRBV2
CDR3aa: CASSDGKGLAGNEQFF
CDR3nt: TGTGCCAGCAGTGACGGTAAGGGACTAGCCGGCAATGAGCAGTTCTTC

abundance: .
j_gene: TRBJ2-1
len: 13
d_gene: .
v_gene: TRBV12-5
CDR3aa: CASLASGGNEQFF
CDR3nt: TGTGCTAGTCTGGCCTCTGGCGGGAATGAGCAGTTCTTC

abundance: .
j_gene: TRBJ1-2
len: 15
d_gene: .
v_gene: TRBV4-3
CDR3aa: CASSPDGGFNYGYTF
CDR3nt: TGCGCCAGCAGCCCTGATGGGGGGTTTAACTATGGCTACACCTTC

abundance: .
j_gene: TRBJ2-1
len: 13
d_gene: .
v_gene: TRBV4-3
CDR3aa: CASSQEWGREQFF
CDR3nt: TGCGCCAGCAGCCAAGAATGGGGGCGGGAGCAGTTCTTC

abundance: .
j_gene: TRBJ1-1
len: 14
d_gene: TRBD1
v_gene: TRBV18
CDR3aa: CASSPRQGATEAFF
CDR3nt: TGTGCCAGCTCACCCCGACAGGGGGCCACTGAAGCTTTCTTT

abundance: .
j_gene: TRBJ2-2
len: 16
d_gene: TRBD2
v_gene: TRBV4-1
CDR3aa: CASSQAAGGVTGELFF
CDR3nt: TGCGCCAGCAGCCAAGCAGCGGGAGGCGTAACCGGGGAGCTGTTTTTT

abundance: .
j_gene: TRBJ2-3
len: 14
d_gene: TRBD1
v_gene: TRBV20-1
CDR3aa: CSASSPRGQDTQYF
CDR3nt: TGCAGTGCTAGTAGTCCCAGGGGGCAAGATACGCAGTATTTT

abundance: .
j_gene: TRBJ2-7
len: 15
d_gene: .
v_gene: TRBV3-1/TRBV3-2
CDR3aa: CASSLGGGRSYEQYF
CDR3nt: TGTGCCAGCAGCCTAGGGGGGGGCAGGTCCTACGAGCAGTACTTC

abundance: once
j_gene: TRBJ2-1
len: 14
d_gene: TRBD2
v_gene: TRBV27
CDR3aa: CASSGLAGALEQFF
CDR3nt: TGTGCCAGCTCGGGACTAGCGGGAGCGCTTGAGCAGTTCTTC

abundance: once
j_gene: TRBJ1-3
len: 16
d_gene: .
v_gene: TRBV3-1/TRBV3-2
CDR3aa: CASSSHCPIARNTIYF
CDR3nt: TGTGCCAGCAGCAGTCACTGTCCCATCGCACGAAACACCATATATTTT

abundance: .
j_gene: TRBJ2-1
len: 16
d_gene: TRBD2
v_gene: TRBV4-3
CDR3aa: CASSQDSAGAFNEQFF
CDR3nt: TGCGCCAGCAGCCAAGATTCGGCGGGAGCGTTCAATGAGCAGTTCTTC

abundance: .
j_gene: TRBJ1-4
len: 14
d_gene: TRBD1
v_gene: TRBV6-6
CDR3aa: CASKPGQANEKLFF
CDR3nt: TGTGCCAGTAAACCGGGACAGGCTAATGAAAAACTGTTTTTT

abundance: .
j_gene: TRBJ1-2
len: 14
d_gene: TRBD1
v_gene: TRBV2
CDR3aa: CASSKDRGPGGYTF
CDR3nt: TGTGCCAGCAGTAAGGACAGGGGGCCGGGTGGCTACACCTTC

abundance: .
j_gene: TRBJ2-2
len: 12
d_gene: .
v_gene: TRBV11-2
CDR3aa: CASRQGPGELFF
CDR3nt: TGTGCCAGCAGACAGGGTCCCGGGGAGCTGTTTTTT

abundance: .
j_gene: TRBJ2-2
len: 21
d_gene: .
v_gene: TRBV6-2/TRBV6-3
CDR3aa: CASTYLGVGTGPDANTGELFF
CDR3nt: TGTGCCAGCACTTACCTCGGAGTAGGAACAGGGCCTGACGCGAACACCGGGGAGCTGTTTTTT

abundance: once
j_gene: TRBJ1-5
len: 16
d_gene: TRBD1
v_gene: TRBV27
CDR3aa: CASSPWDRGGNQPQHF
CDR3nt: TGTGCCAGCAGTCCCTGGGACAGGGGTGGCAATCAGCCCCAGCATTTT

abundance: .
j_gene: TRBJ1-2
len: 12
d_gene: .
v_gene: TRBV2
CDR3aa: CASNLHRDGYTF
CDR3nt: TGTGCCAGCAACCTTCACAGGGATGGCTACACCTTC

abundance: .
j_gene: TRBJ1-1
len: 12
d_gene: .
v_gene: TRBV29-1
CDR3aa: CSVSGGGTEAFF
CDR3nt: TGCAGCGTTTCGGGCGGGGGTACTGAAGCTTTCTTT

abundance: .
j_gene: TRBJ1-6
len: 15
d_gene: TRBD1
v_gene: TRBV6-1
CDR3aa: CASSDQGAGRSPLHF
CDR3nt: TGTGCCAGCAGTGATCAGGGGGCGGGAAGGTCACCCCTCCACTTT

abundance: .
j_gene: TRBJ2-1
len: 15
d_gene: TRBD1
v_gene: TRBV7-2
CDR3aa: CASSLGQGSYNEQFF
CDR3nt: TGTGCCAGCAGCTTAGGACAGGGCTCCTACAATGAGCAGTTCTTC

abundance: .
j_gene: TRBJ2-1
len: 14
d_gene: .
v_gene: TRBV7-2
CDR3aa: CASSPGAPRNEQFF
CDR3nt: TGTGCCAGCAGCCCCGGTGCCCCTAGAAATGAGCAGTTCTTC

abundance: .
j_gene: TRBJ2-5
len: 17
d_gene: TRBD2
v_gene: TRBV19
CDR3aa: CASSVGLAGLTQETQYF
CDR3nt: TGTGCCAGTAGTGTGGGACTAGCGGGGTTAACTCAAGAGACCCAGTACTTC

abundance: .
j_gene: TRBJ2-2
len: 15
d_gene: TRBD2
v_gene: TRBV24-1
CDR3aa: CATSDPGLASGELFF
CDR3nt: TGTGCCACCAGTGATCCGGGACTAGCGTCCGGGGAGCTGTTTTTT

abundance: .
j_gene: TRBJ2-1
len: 20
d_gene: TRBD2
v_gene: TRBV3-1/TRBV3-2
CDR3aa: CASSPPAGGHHLQFFGEQFF
CDR3nt: TGTGCCAGCAGCCCGCCCGCGGGGGGGCACCATTTACAATTTTTCGGTGAGCAGTTCTTC

abundance: .
j_gene: TRBJ2-1
len: 17
d_gene: .
v_gene: TRBV18
CDR3aa: CASSPGLRRGWGNEQFF
CDR3nt: TGTGCCAGCTCACCAGGCCTTAGGCGGGGATGGGGCAATGAGCAGTTCTTC

abundance: .
j_gene: TRBJ2-3
len: 16
d_gene: TRBD2
v_gene: TRBV7-2
CDR3aa: CASSLVGLAAGATQYF
CDR3nt: TGTGCCAGCAGCTTAGTGGGACTAGCGGCCGGGGCTACGCAGTATTTT

abundance: .
j_gene: TRBJ2-7
len: 14
d_gene: .
v_gene: TRBV5-6
CDR3aa: CASSLGARTDEQYF
CDR3nt: TGTGCCAGCAGCTTGGGGGCGAGGACAGATGAGCAGTACTTC

abundance: .
j_gene: TRBJ2-2
len: 20
d_gene: TRBD2
v_gene: TRBV3-1/TRBV3-2
CDR3aa: CASSQDRRTSGALNTGELFF
CDR3nt: TGTGCCAGCAGCCAAGATCGTCGGACTAGTGGAGCCCTGAACACCGGGGAGCTGTTTTTT

abundance: .
j_gene: TRBJ2-7
len: 15
d_gene: TRBD1
v_gene: TRBV2
CDR3aa: CASSKRTGATYEQYF
CDR3nt: TGTGCCAGCAGTAAACGGACAGGGGCGACCTACGAGCAGTACTTC

abundance: .
j_gene: TRBJ1-4
len: 13
d_gene: .
v_gene: TRBV4-3
CDR3aa: CASSQRANEKLFF
CDR3nt: TGCGCCAGCAGCCAACGGGCTAATGAAAAACTGTTTTTT

abundance: .
j_gene: TRBJ2-1
len: 15
d_gene: TRBD2
v_gene: TRBV20-1
CDR3aa: CSASIPRLALDEQFF
CDR3nt: TGCAGTGCTAGTATTCCCCGACTAGCACTCGATGAGCAGTTCTTC

abundance: .
j_gene: TRBJ2-3
len: 17
d_gene: TRBD2
v_gene: TRBV5-1
CDR3aa: CASSLGLAGGTTDTQYF
CDR3nt: TGCGCCAGCAGCTTAGGACTAGCGGGGGGGACCACAGATACGCAGTATTTT

abundance: .
j_gene: TRBJ2-4
len: 15
d_gene: .
v_gene: TRBV3-1/TRBV3-2
CDR3aa: CASSQVTGTKNIQYF
CDR3nt: TGTGCCAGCAGCCAAGTTACAGGGACCAAAAACATTCAGTACTTC

abundance: .
j_gene: TRBJ2-5
len: 15
d_gene: TRBD2
v_gene: TRBV25-1
CDR3aa: CASSRLADRQETQYF
CDR3nt: TGTGCCAGCAGTAGACTAGCCGATCGACAAGAGACCCAGTACTTC

abundance: .
j_gene: TRBJ1-6
len: 15
d_gene: .
v_gene: TRBV9
CDR3aa: CASSVGGDGVDPLHF
CDR3nt: TGTGCCAGCAGCGTTGGTGGTGACGGGGTGGATCCCCTCCACTTT

abundance: .
j_gene: TRBJ2-7
len: 13
d_gene: .
v_gene: TRBV2
CDR3aa: CASSTTGSYEQYF
CDR3nt: TGTGCCAGCAGCACCACAGGGTCCTACGAGCAGTACTTC

abundance: .
j_gene: TRBJ2-5
len: 16
d_gene: TRBD1
v_gene: TRBV4-2
CDR3aa: CASSPIQGAGGETQYF
CDR3nt: TGTGCCAGCAGCCCCATACAGGGGGCTGGCGGAGAGACCCAGTACTTC

abundance: once
j_gene: TRBJ2-3
len: 17
d_gene: TRBD2
v_gene: TRBV7-2
CDR3aa: CASRRQLAGPSTDTQYF
CDR3nt: TGTGCCAGCAGGCGCCAACTAGCGGGGCCTAGCACAGATACGCAGTATTTT

abundance: .
j_gene: TRBJ2-1
len: 15
d_gene: TRBD2
v_gene: TRBV19
CDR3aa: CASSPGWGGDNEQFF
CDR3nt: TGTGCCAGTAGCCCAGGTTGGGGAGGGGACAATGAGCAGTTCTTC

abundance: few
j_gene: TRBJ2-7
len: 14
d_gene: TRBD1
v_gene: TRBV19
CDR3aa: CASSGDRYSYEQYF
CDR3nt: TGTGCCAGTAGTGGGGACAGGTACTCCTACGAGCAGTACTTC

abundance: .
j_gene: TRBJ2-2
len: 14
d_gene: .
v_gene: TRBV21-1
CDR3aa: CASKLLKLPGELFF
CDR3nt: TGTGCCAGCAAACTACTTAAGCTCCCCGGGGAGCTGTTTTTT

abundance: .
j_gene: TRBJ2-2
len: 16
d_gene: .
v_gene: TRBV3-1/TRBV3-2
CDR3aa: CASSQDLSGVSGELFF
CDR3nt: TGTGCCAGCAGCCAAGATTTATCGGGAGTCAGCGGGGAGCTGTTTTTT